The 2 T cell receptor beta chains reported below all come from one sample, sequenced in a study of blood T cell repertoires in COVID-19. Only in-frame clones appear in the TCRdb table, and some are missing; sequencing was by immunoSEQ multiplex PCR. Among nearly 25,000 clones listed, 89% were seen once. Sequenced: peripheral blood. The receptors come from a man aged 65-85 years with acute or convalescent COVID-19.

The chain has TRBV18 and TRBJ2-5; D is perhaps TRBD2 (6 bases). V was clipped by 5 bases and J by 4 bases, with 14 bases between them. The CDR3 is 14 amino acids. Germline-derived CDR1 and CDR2 are KGHSH and LQKENI. CDR3 amino acids: CASSALGGRETQYF. The CDR3 DNA sequence: TGTGCCAGCTCAGCTTTGGGGGGTCGAGAGACCCAGTACTTC.

This sequence joins TRBV5-1 and TRBJ2-7; 14 nucleotides match TRBD2. Germline CDR1 and CDR2: SGHRS and YFSETQ. J gave up 5 bases and V 0 bases, and 4 bases lay outside the gene matches. The CDR3 is 16 residues long. CDR3 amino acids: CASSLGGLAGENEQYF. The CDR3 DNA sequence: TGCGCCAGCAGCTTGGGGGGACTAGCGGGAGAAAACGAGCAGTACTTC.